The 2 T cell receptor beta chains reported below all come from one sample, sequenced in a study of blood T cell repertoires in COVID-19. Data came from immunoSEQ multiplex PCR; TCRdb stores just in-frame clones and leaves some out. The table includes 300,000 to 400,000 clones, 65% to 90% detected once. Sample: peripheral blood. The receptors shown here come from a human donor in a cohort sampled during active COVID-19.

The rearrangement links TRBV19 to TRBJ1-2; TRBD1 aligns across 8 bases. The CDR3 is 13 amino acids. The V and J ends lost 7 bases and 5 bases, in that order; junction bases with no gene match: 6. CDR1 is LNHDA, CDR2 SQIVND, per germline (reference sequence). The CDR3 protein is CASNTDRGYGYTF. DNA for the CDR3: TGTGCCAGTAACACAGACAGGGGATATGGCTACACCTTC. The full variable domain, its missing parts supplied by reference TRBV19 and TRBJ1-2, is DGGITQSPKYLFRKEGQNVTLSCEQNLNHDAMYWYRQDPGQGLRLIYYSQIVNDFQKGDIAEGYSVSREKKESFPLTVTSAQKNPTAFYLCASNTDRGYGYTFGSGTRLTVV.

The chain is built from TRBV19 and TRBJ1-6, with D perhaps TRBD1 (5 bases). The V and J ends lost 3 bases and 7 bases respectively, with 10 bases between them. CDR1 LNHDA and CDR2 SQIVND come from the germline V gene (reference sequence). The CDR3 contains 14 residues. CDR3 sequence reads: CASSIGGGNSPLHF. CDR3 DNA: TGTGCCAGTAGTATCGGGGGTGGCAATTCACCCCTCCACTTT.